What follows are 27 T cell receptor beta chains derived from one specimen sequenced in a study of OX40 agonist ivuxolimab in advanced cancers. The protocol was immunoSEQ multiplex PCR, while the TCRdb copy is restricted to in-frame clones and leaves out a portion. In the table there are some 83,000 clones, approximately 84% of which are singletons. The source was CD4+ or CD8+ T cells sorted from blood, collected in a trial of the OX40 agonist ivuxolimab. These receptor sequences come from an adult with an advanced solid tumor such as melanoma, head and neck, liver or kidney cancer.

V is TRBV4-1 and J is TRBJ2-6; D not certain. Trimming left V 1 base short and J 0 bases short, with 7 bases between. The CDR3 consists of 16 residues. Per germline, CDR1 MGHRA and CDR2 YSYEKL. The CDR3 sequence is CASSQVESSGANVLTF. The CDR3 coding sequence is TGCGCCAGCAGCCAAGTGGAGTCCTCTGGGGCCAACGTCCTGACTTTC.

This clone turned up a few times. The genes are TRBV6-1 and TRBJ1-5; the D is unclear. CDR1 is MNHNS and CDR2 is SASEGT in the germline V gene. The CDR3 covers 13 residues. V lost 11 bases to trimming and J lost 0 bases, with 11 bases between them. CDR3 in amino acids: CAATTYSNQPQHF. The CDR3 nucleotides read TGTGCCGCGACGACCTATAGCAATCAGCCCCAGCATTTT.

The gene calls are TRBV20-1 and TRBJ2-7; D remains ambiguous. The V end lost 0 bases, the J end lost 6 bases, and 6 bases lay between the germline ends. From germline, CDR1 is DFQATT and CDR2 SNEGSKA (reference sequence). The CDR3 totals 11 residues. CDR3 DNA sequence: TGCAGTGCTAGAGATCAGATCGAGCAGTACTTC. This codes for CSARDQIEQYF.

The chain is built from TRBV11-2 and TRBJ1-3; D gene unclear. Germline V CDR1 and CDR2: SGHAT, FQNNGV. The V end lost 5 bases, the J end lost 3 bases, and 17 bases lay between the germline ends. The CDR3 totals 16 residues. CDR3 in DNA: TGTGCCAGCAGCCCAGAAGGGCGGACGCGTGGAAACACCATATATTTT. Protein: CASSPEGRTRGNTIYF.

The V call is TRBV27, the J call TRBJ2-7; perhaps TRBD2 as D (5 bases). Trimming stripped 5 bases from V and 8 bases from J, with 10 bases between. Per the germline V gene, CDR1 is MNHEY and CDR2 is SMNVEV (reference sequence). The CDR3 runs 11 residues. The CDR3 protein is CASSVGVQQYF. In DNA form, the CDR3 reads TGTGCCAGCAGTGTCGGGGTACAGCAGTACTTC.

This clone was recorded only once. This chain uses TRBV21-1 with TRBJ2-7; the D call in the table, TRBD1, was not verified against the DNA. TRBV21-1 is tagged as a pseudogene. The CDR3 extends over 14 amino acids. The CDR3 DNA follows: TGTGCCAGCAGCAAAAAGGACACCTTCTACGAGCAGTACTTC. Its protein product is CASSKKDTFYEQYF.

This clone has only one observation. The chain couples TRBV21-1 to TRBJ1-4; TRBD1 is the table's D call and was not checked against the DNA. TRBV21-1 is listed as a pseudogene. The CDR3 runs to 15 residues. The CDR3 DNA sequence: TGTGCCAGCAGCAAGCGGACAGTTCAAAATGAAAAACTGTTTTTT. Translation gives CASSKRTVQNEKLFF.

The chain has TRBV7-9 and TRBJ2-1; D is unclear. Germline V gives CDR1 SEHNR, CDR2 FQNEAQ (reference sequence). V was cut by 7 bases and J by 3 bases, with 19 bases left in between. CDR3 length: 16 residues. CDR3 in amino acids: CASIDVRVRSYNEQFF. In DNA form, the CDR3 reads TGTGCCAGCATCGATGTTCGGGTCAGGAGCTACAATGAGCAGTTCTTC.

V and J are TRBV11-2 and TRBJ1-4, with D uncertain. The CDR3 runs 15 residues. V lost 5 bases and J lost 8, with 18 bases in between. Germline assignment: CDR1 SGHAT and CDR2 FQNNGV. The CDR3 loop reads CASSPDILVREKLFF. In DNA form, the CDR3 reads TGTGCCAGCAGCCCCGATATCCTTGTGCGAGAAAAACTGTTTTTT. Filled out from reference TRBV11-2 and TRBJ1-4, the complete variable domain reads EAGVAQSPRYKIIEKRQSVAFWCNPISGHATLYWYQQILGQGPKLLIQFQNNGVVDDSQLPKDRFSAERLKGVDSTLKIQPAKLEDSAVYLCASSPDILVREKLFFGSGTQLSVL.

The J gene is TRBJ1-2, the V gene TRBV2, with TRBD1 matching over 11 bases. With V trimmed by 5 bases and J by 6 bases, 8 bases remained unmatched. This CDR3 comprises 15 residues. CDR1 is SNHLY and CDR2 is FYNNEI in the germline V gene. CDR3 nucleotide sequence: TGTGCCAGCAGTCTACTCGCGGGACAGGGGGATGGCTACACCTTC. Translation gives CASSLLAGQGDGYTF.

V is TRBV7-8 and J is TRBJ1-5; TRBD1 aligns across 7 bases. In germline, CDR1 is SGHVS, CDR2 FQNEAQ. This CDR3 spans 12 amino acids. The J segment lost 7 bases and the V segment lost 6 bases, leaving 3 bases of the junction unmatched. The CDR3 is CASSKQGQPQHF. CDR3 in DNA: TGTGCCAGCAGTAAACAGGGGCAGCCCCAGCATTTT.

V and J are TRBV7-2 and TRBJ1-5, with a possible D match to TRBD1 (6 bases). V was trimmed by 5 bases and J by 6 bases, leaving 14 bases between them. Germline CDR1 reads SGHTA; CDR2 reads FQGNSA. The CDR3 is 14 amino acids. This chain's CDR3 is CASSIPGAFQPQHF. The DNA of the CDR3 is TGTGCCAGCAGCATACCGGGGGCCTTTCAGCCCCAGCATTTT.

The rearrangement links TRBV11-2 to TRBJ1-2; possibly TRBD1 for D (6 bases). This CDR3 has 13 amino acids. Germline V CDR1 and CDR2: SGHAT, FQNNGV. V was pared by 5 bases and J by 4 bases, with 11 bases between. The CDR3 DNA is TGTGCCAGCAGCCCCACAGGGTTCTATGGCTACACCTTC. Its protein product is CASSPTGFYGYTF.

CDR3 loop: CASSPPGMNTEAFF. CDR3 coding DNA: TGTGCCAGCAGCCCCCCAGGGATGAACACTGAAGCTTTCTTT. The gene calls are TRBV14 and TRBJ1-1, with D tentatively TRBD1 (5 bases). CDR1 is SGHDN and CDR2 is FVKESK in the germline V gene. This CDR3 is 14 amino acids long. V lost 4 bases and J 0 bases, leaving 9 bases between the germline ends.

This clone came up a few times. The chain carries TRBV7-9 and TRBJ2-5; TRBD2 agrees at 7 bases. V gave up 5 bases and J gave up 1 base; unmatched junction bases: 10. CDR3 length: 16 amino acids. Germline V gene lookup returns CDR1 SEHNR and CDR2 FQNEAQ (reference sequence). As DNA, the CDR3 is TGTGCCAGCAGCCCCCGAGGAGCTAGCGGCCAAGAGACCCAGTACTTC. It encodes CASSPRGASGQETQYF.

The rearrangement links TRBV6-1 to TRBJ1-5; 7 bases fit TRBD1. CDR1 is MNHNS, CDR2 SASEGT, per germline. CDR3 length: 13 residues. V lost 8 bases to trimming and J lost 7 bases; unmatched junction nucleotides: 8. CDR3 in amino acids: CASAGTVMQPQHF. The CDR3 DNA sequence: TGTGCCAGCGCCGGGACAGTGATGCAGCCCCAGCATTTT.

The rearrangement links TRBV13 to TRBJ2-7; D perhaps matches TRBD2 (6 bases). CDR3 length equals 18 residues. Trimming removed 3 bases from V and 0 bases from J, with 21 bases in between. From germline, CDR1 is PRHDT and CDR2 FYEKMQ (reference sequence). CDR3 coding DNA: TGTGCCAGCAGCTTGACAGCGGGCGCAGGCAGGGCCTCCTACGAGCAGTACTTC. This encodes CASSLTAGAGRASYEQYF.

The gene calls are TRBV11-2 and TRBJ2-1; 9 bases align to TRBD2. This CDR3 has 18 amino acids. Unmatched junction bases numbered 12, after V lost 6 bases and J lost 0 bases. Germline-derived CDR1 and CDR2 are SGHAT and FQNNGV. CDR3 in DNA: TGTGCCAGCAGATCTTTCTCCCTAGCGGGAAGCTCCTACAATGAGCAGTTCTTC. This gives the protein CASRSFSLAGSSYNEQFF.

The chain combines TRBV12-5 with TRBJ2-5; 10 bases are shared with TRBD1. With the DNA end fitting TRBJ2-7 better, the J assignment may be wrong. CDR3 length: 14 amino acids. The germline CDR1 and CDR2 sequences are LGHNT and FRNRAP. The CDR3 DNA follows: TGTGCTAGTGGTTTTGGGACAGGGGAATACGAGCAGTACTTC. This codes for CASGFGTGEYEQYF.

This clone has more than one count but fewer than ten. DNA of the CDR3: TGTGCCAGCAGCTTAGCGGCGGGGGCAAAGCAGCCCCAGCATTTT. Its protein product is CASSLAAGAKQPQHF. The chain employs TRBV7-9 and TRBJ1-5; TRBD1 might be the D (6 bases). CDR1 SEHNR and CDR2 FQNEAQ come from the germline V gene (reference sequence). The CDR3 contains 15 residues. V was shortened by 0 bases and J by 7 bases, with 13 bases between the two germline ends.

The rearrangement links TRBV11-2 to TRBJ2-1; a possible D gene is TRBD1 (5 bases). This CDR3 region has 14 residues. The ends were cut back, 5 bases at V and 9 bases at J, with 17 bases in the middle. Germline V gene sequence: CDR1 SGHAT, CDR2 FQNNGV. The CDR3 spells CASSKPRTGGEQFF. The DNA for the CDR3 is TGTGCCAGCAGCAAACCCCGAACAGGCGGTGAGCAGTTCTTC.

The rearrangement joins TRBV18 to TRBJ1-2; 7 bases are shared with TRBD1. The V and J ends lost 0 bases and 4 bases, in that order; junction bases with no gene match: 5. The germline V gene encodes CDR1 KGHSH and CDR2 LQKENI. The CDR3 runs to 15 residues. The CDR3 DNA is TGTGCCAGCTCACCACCACAGGGGCACCTCTATGGCTACACCTTC. This encodes CASSPPQGHLYGYTF.

The chain uses TRBV11-2 and TRBJ1-6; the match to TRBD1 covers 10 bases. V lost 4 bases to trimming and J lost 6 bases; unmatched junction nucleotides: 6. CDR3 size: 16 residues. The germline V gene encodes CDR1 SGHAT and CDR2 FQNNGV. CDR3 bases: TGTGCCAGCAGCTATCGTGACAGGGGGCTTAATTCACCCCTCCACTTT. Protein sequence: CASSYRDRGLNSPLHF. Looking up the rest from reference TRBV11-2 and TRBJ1-6 gives the full variable domain: EAGVAQSPRYKIIEKRQSVAFWCNPISGHATLYWYQQILGQGPKLLIQFQNNGVVDDSQLPKDRFSAERLKGVDSTLKIQPAKLEDSAVYLCASSYRDRGLNSPLHFGNGTRLTVT.

V is TRBV30 and J is TRBJ2-7; D ambiguous. Germline loops: CDR1 GTSNPN, CDR2 SVGIG (reference sequence). Trimming took off 0 bases at V and 3 bases at J, with 3 bases between the two ends. The CDR3 runs to 11 residues. Here the CDR3 reads CAWSVNYEQYF. CDR3 coding DNA: TGTGCCTGGAGTGTGAACTACGAGCAGTACTTC.

The chain joins TRBV6-1 to TRBJ2-3; D is unresolved. Germline-derived CDR1 and CDR2 are MNHNS and SASEGT. V was clipped by 1 base and J by 2 bases, with 7 bases between them. The CDR3 has 14 amino acids. CDR3 protein: CASSEGGNTDTQYF. CDR3 nucleotide sequence: TGTGCCAGCAGTGAAGGTGGGAACACAGATACGCAGTATTTT.

V is TRBV7-3 and J is TRBJ2-3; 7 bases match TRBD2. With V trimmed by 5 bases and J by 4 bases, 15 bases remained unmatched. The germline CDR1 and CDR2 sequences are SGHTA and FQGTGA. The CDR3 has 17 residues. The CDR3 reads CASSQAGLSRAADTQYF. The CDR3 bases are TGTGCCAGCAGCCAAGCGGGGCTCTCGAGGGCCGCAGATACGCAGTATTTT.

The chain combines TRBV6-5 with TRBJ2-7; no firm D call. CDR1 and CDR2 (germline): MNHEY, SVGAGI. The V and J ends lost 6 bases and 0 bases respectively, with 9 bases between them. This CDR3 comprises 13 residues. Here the CDR3 reads CASSHTVSYEQYF. Here the CDR3 DNA reads TGTGCCAGCAGCCACACCGTCTCCTACGAGCAGTACTTC.